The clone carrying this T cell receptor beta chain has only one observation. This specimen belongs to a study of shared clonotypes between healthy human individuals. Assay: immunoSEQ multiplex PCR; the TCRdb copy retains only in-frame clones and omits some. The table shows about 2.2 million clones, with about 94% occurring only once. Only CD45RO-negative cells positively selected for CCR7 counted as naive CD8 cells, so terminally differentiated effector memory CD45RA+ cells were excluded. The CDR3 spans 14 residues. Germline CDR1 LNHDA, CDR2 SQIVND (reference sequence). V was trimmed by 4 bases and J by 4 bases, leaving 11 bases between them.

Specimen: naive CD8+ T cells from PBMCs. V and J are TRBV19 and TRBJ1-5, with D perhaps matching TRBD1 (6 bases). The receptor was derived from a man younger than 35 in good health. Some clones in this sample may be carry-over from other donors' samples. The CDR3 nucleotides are TGTGCCAGTAGTAGCAGGGGCCTTAATCAGCCCCAGCATTTT. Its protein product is CASSSRGLNQPQHF.